One and the same sample provided the 14 T cell receptor beta chains below, sequenced in a study of T cell repertoires in cytomegalovirus infection. These receptors have no identified antigens. TCRdb processed the reads anew with MiXCR; each CDR3 protein has one entry. This table has around 230,000 distinct CDR3 sequences, about 39% appearing once. Sequences were derived from CD8+ T cells from cultured PBMCs, sampled from culture after CMV antigen stimulation. The receptors derive from a human donor in good health (CMV status not recorded). Some clones in this sample may be carry-over from other donors' samples.

This clonotype has a handful of counts. The chain is built from TRBV14 and TRBJ2-7, with D possibly matching TRBD2 (6 bases). Trimming removed 4 bases from V and 0 bases from J, with 10 bases in between. The CDR3 is 14 amino acids. Germline V lookup: CDR1 SGHDN, CDR2 FVKESK. The CDR3: CASSPRESSYEQYF. As DNA, the CDR3 is TGTGCCAGCAGCCCTCGGGAGAGCTCCTACGAGCAGTACTTC.

This clonotype came up a few times. The J gene is TRBJ1-1, the V gene TRBV7-3; D may be TRBD1 (5 bases). V was trimmed by 0 bases and J by 1 base, leaving 9 bases between them. The germline V gene has CDR1 SGHTA and CDR2 FQGTGA. The CDR3 runs 15 residues. CDR3 residues: CASSLTFGQNTEAFF. The CDR3 bases are TGTGCCAGCAGCTTAACGTTCGGACAGAACACTGAAGCTTTCTTT.

CDR3 sequence: CASSQDAFQETQYF. DNA for the CDR3: TGCGCCAGCAGCCAAGACGCCTTCCAAGAGACCCAGTACTTC. This sequence joins TRBV4-1 and TRBJ2-5; D uncertain. The CDR3 length is 14 residues. The V end lost 0 bases, the J end lost 1 base, and 6 bases lay between the germline ends. CDR1 and CDR2 (germline): MGHRA, YSYEKL.

V gene TRBV12-3 or TRBV12-4 combines with J gene TRBJ2-1; D gene unclear. Trimming shortened V by 3 bases and J by 3 bases, and 9 bases separated the two germline ends. CDR3 length: 14 residues. The CDR3 nucleotides are TGTGCCAGCAGTTTCACTCTGCGCTACAATGAGCAGTTCTTC. As protein: CASSFTLRYNEQFF.

The sample holds many counts of this clonotype. The chain joins TRBV7-2 to TRBJ2-3, with D tentatively TRBD1 or TRBD2 (5 bases each). V lost 5 bases and J lost 9, with 18 bases in between. CDR1 is SGHTA and CDR2 is FQGNSA in the germline V gene. This CDR3 contains 14 residues. CDR3 sequence reads: CASSLSGAAETQYF. CDR3 nucleotide sequence: TGTGCCAGCAGCCTATCCGGGGCAGCCGAGACGCAGTATTTT.

This clonotype was observed many times. The V and J genes are TRBV11-1 and TRBJ1-6; no clear D. Germline-derived CDR1 and CDR2 are SGHAT and FQDESV (reference sequence). The CDR3 consists of 14 residues. Trimming took 3 bases from V and 14 from J, leaving 17 bases between them. CDR3 amino acids: CASSFASASGTLHF. CDR3 sequence (DNA): TGTGCCAGCAGCTTCGCATCAGCCTCCGGCACCCTCCACTTT.

This clonotype was seen at least ten times. This sequence joins TRBV7-9 and TRBJ1-4; a possible D gene is TRBD1 (6 bases). CDR1 SEHNR and CDR2 FQNEAQ come from the germline V gene (reference sequence). Trimming shortened V by 0 bases and J by 7 bases, and 15 bases separated the two germline ends. The CDR3 is 16 amino acids. CDR3 loop: CASSLARDTSGEKLFF. CDR3 bases: TGTGCCAGCAGCTTAGCGAGGGACACCTCCGGTGAAAAACTGTTTTTT.

This sequence joins TRBV19 and TRBJ2-7, with TRBD1 matching 8 bases. V was clipped by 5 bases and J by 7 bases; unmatched bases: 13. Germline V CDR1 and CDR2: LNHDA, SQIVND (reference sequence). The CDR3 spans 15 residues. The DNA of the CDR3 is TGTGCCAGTAGTTCAGACAGGGGACGCCCCGAGGAGCAGTACTTC. This gives the protein CASSSDRGRPEEQYF.

This chain joins TRBV12-5 and TRBJ2-2, with D possibly matching TRBD1 (5 bases). The ends were cut back, 0 bases at V and 6 bases at J, with 11 bases in the middle. Germline CDR1 is LGHNT and CDR2 is FRNRAP. The CDR3 extends over 15 amino acids. CDR3 amino acids: CASGLVQGPAGELFF. Written as DNA, the CDR3 is TGTGCTAGTGGTTTGGTCCAGGGTCCCGCCGGGGAGCTGTTTTTT.

This clonotype turned up a few times. The chain uses TRBV6-2 or TRBV6-3 and TRBJ2-1, with a tentative D call TRBD1 (5 bases). The CDR3 is 16 residues long. Germline lookup yields CDR1 MNHEY and CDR2 SVGEGT. V was pared by 0 bases and J by 0 bases, with 9 bases between. The DNA of the CDR3 is TGTGCCAGCAGTTACTCTGGGGCGAGCTCCTACAATGAGCAGTTCTTC. Amino acids: CASSYSGASSYNEQFF.

The rearrangement joins TRBV12-3 or TRBV12-4 to TRBJ2-2; maybe TRBD2 (5 bases). CDR3 length: 15 amino acids. V lost 3 bases, J lost 0 bases, and 8 bases lay in between. The DNA of the CDR3 is TGTGCCAGCAGTTTGAGCGGAACGAACACCGGGGAGCTGTTTTTT. It encodes CASSLSGTNTGELFF.

This clonotype was seen only a few times. The chain joins TRBV12-5 to TRBJ1-6; 7 bases are a match to TRBD1. V shed 6 bases, J shed 6 bases, and the junction held 5 bases outside the gene matches. This CDR3 comprises 14 residues. The germline gives CDR1 LGHNT, CDR2 FRNRAP. The CDR3 loop is CASGGDRSNSPLHF. The CDR3 bases are TGTGCTAGTGGGGGGGACAGATCTAATTCACCCCTCCACTTT.

This clonotype was recorded a few times. The rearrangement uses TRBV27 and TRBJ1-6; 9 positions agree with TRBD1. The germline V gene has CDR1 MNHEY and CDR2 SMNVEV (reference sequence). The CDR3 spans 14 residues. J gave up 8 bases and V 5 bases, and 4 bases lay outside the gene matches. CDR3 nucleotide sequence: TGTGCCAGCAGTCAAGGGACAGGGTATTCACCCCTCCACTTT. Amino acids: CASSQGTGYSPLHF.

As regards this clonotype: Relative to the germline gene, one junction end is altered; a read error may explain this. The chain recombines TRBV15 with TRBJ2-5, with TRBD1 as a possible D gene (6 bases). The CDR3 has 17 amino acids. The germline CDR1 and CDR2 sequences are LNHNV and YYDKDF (reference sequence). The CDR3 loop is CATSRNPTGSLQETQYF. In nucleotides, the CDR3 is TGTGCCACCAGCAGAAACCCCACAGGGAGTCTCCAAGAGACTCAGTACTTC.